A selection of T cell receptor beta chains follows, all from one sample in a study of cytomegalovirus exposure and HLA in healthy donors. TCRdb's copy holds only in-frame clones and misses some; the assay was immunoSEQ multiplex PCR. The table has around 130,000 clones, over 85% seen once. Sequencing was carried out using PBMCs. The receptor set was obtained from a man younger than 45 in good health and CMV-seronegative. CDR3s include the opening cysteine and the closing phenylalanine or tryptophan. A D gene is named only where the DNA matches it firmly. Size values are once, few and many counts, or a class for expanded clones, and some rows have none.

clone_size: -
v_call: TRBV2
d_call: TRBD2
j_call: TRBJ2-1
cdr3_aa: CASSEVMTSGGYNEQFF
cdr3_nt: TGTGCCAGCAGTGAAGTGATGACTAGCGGGGGATACAATGAGCAGTTCTTC

clone_size: -
v_call: TRBV6-1
d_call: -
j_call: TRBJ1-5
cdr3_aa: CASSGPLNQPQHF
cdr3_nt: TGTGCCAGCAGTGGTCCCTTAAATCAGCCCCAGCATTTT

clone_size: -
v_call: TRBV29-1
d_call: TRBD1
j_call: TRBJ2-6
cdr3_aa: CSVGTGGAATGANVLTF
cdr3_nt: TGCAGCGTAGGGACAGGGGGCGCGGCTACTGGGGCCAACGTCCTGACTTTC

clone_size: -
v_call: TRBV7-9
d_call: TRBD2
j_call: TRBJ2-2
cdr3_aa: CASSPWWAAGAGELFF
cdr3_nt: TGTGCCAGCAGCCCCTGGTGGGCAGCGGGGGCCGGGGAGCTGTTTTTT

clone_size: -
v_call: TRBV6-5
d_call: TRBD1
j_call: TRBJ2-7
cdr3_aa: CASSSRQGAYEQYF
cdr3_nt: TGTGCCAGCAGTTCACGACAGGGGGCCTACGAGCAGTACTTC

clone_size: -
v_call: TRBV9
d_call: -
j_call: TRBJ1-6
cdr3_aa: CASSVGGTNYNSPLHF
cdr3_nt: TGTGCCAGCAGCGTAGGAGGGACAAACTATAATTCACCCCTCCACTTT

clone_size: -
v_call: TRBV2
d_call: -
j_call: TRBJ1-1
cdr3_aa: CASSDWGGTEAFF
cdr3_nt: TGTGCCAGCAGCGATTGGGGGGGGACTGAAGCTTTCTTT

clone_size: -
v_call: TRBV7-8
d_call: -
j_call: TRBJ2-3
cdr3_aa: CASSYTTLSTDTQYF
cdr3_nt: TGTGCCAGCAGCTATACGACTCTTAGCACAGATACGCAGTATTTT

clone_size: -
v_call: TRBV5-1
d_call: -
j_call: TRBJ2-7
cdr3_aa: CASSLFPRGSYEQYF
cdr3_nt: TGCGCCAGCAGCTTGTTCCCCCGAGGCAGTTACGAGCAGTACTTC

clone_size: -
v_call: TRBV5-1
d_call: -
j_call: TRBJ2-2
cdr3_aa: CASSRRTANTGELFF
cdr3_nt: TGCGCCAGCAGCCGGCGGACAGCGAACACCGGGGAGCTGTTTTTT

clone_size: once
v_call: TRBV7-9
d_call: -
j_call: TRBJ1-1
cdr3_aa: CASSLGRGNTEAFF
cdr3_nt: TGTGCCAGCAGCTTAGGCAGAGGGAACACTGAAGCTTTCTTT

clone_size: few
v_call: TRBV18
d_call: TRBD1
j_call: TRBJ2-7
cdr3_aa: CASSRQGGVYEQYF
cdr3_nt: TGTGCCAGCTCACGACAGGGGGGAGTCTACGAGCAGTACTTC

clone_size: -
v_call: TRBV5-5
d_call: TRBD1
j_call: TRBJ2-7
cdr3_aa: CASSLSGTGVSYEQYF
cdr3_nt: TGTGCCAGCAGCTTATCCGGGACAGGGGTCTCCTACGAGCAGTACTTC

clone_size: -
v_call: TRBV19
d_call: TRBD2
j_call: TRBJ2-3
cdr3_aa: CASSPRGGHEDTQYF
cdr3_nt: TGTGCCAGTAGTCCCCGGGGGGGCCATGAAGATACGCAGTATTTT

clone_size: once
v_call: TRBV7-8
d_call: -
j_call: TRBJ1-5
cdr3_aa: CASSLSPGMNMPQHF
cdr3_nt: TGTGCCAGCAGCTTGTCCCCCGGGATGAATATGCCCCAGCATTTT

clone_size: few
v_call: TRBV4-1
d_call: TRBD1
j_call: TRBJ1-6
cdr3_aa: CASSQDRRGQGQSPLHF
cdr3_nt: TGCGCCAGCAGCCAAGATCGAAGGGGACAGGGTCAATCACCCCTCCACTTT

clone_size: -
v_call: TRBV6-5
d_call: -
j_call: TRBJ1-2
cdr3_aa: CASSYSGSRGYGYTF
cdr3_nt: TGTGCCAGCAGTTACTCGGGTTCCCGGGGCTATGGCTACACCTTC